A selection of T cell receptor beta chains follows, all from one sample in a study of CD4 T cells in relation to SARS-CoV-2 and coronaviruses. Repertoires were generated with immunoSEQ multiplex PCR, while TCRdb's copy carries only in-frame clones and drops some. The sample yields roughly 36,000 clones, 80% to 90% seen once. Sequencing was done on a sample of memory CD4+ T cells from PBMCs. These receptor sequences come from an adult with COVID-19. CDR3s include the opening cysteine and the closing phenylalanine or tryptophan. The D gene is left open where the match is weak. A clone size is listed for some rows: how often the clone was seen (once, few, many), or a class if it is expanded.

cdr3_aa cdr3_nt clone_size v_call d_call j_call
CSVDDPGHEAFF TGCAGCGTTGATGATCCGGGCCACGAAGCTTTCTTT NA TRBV29-1 NA TRBJ1-1
CASSLVREASEQFF TGTGCCAGCAGCTTAGTCAGGGAAGCGAGTGAGCAGTTCTTC once TRBV7-6 NA TRBJ2-1
CATLEVAGRANTGELFF TGTGCCACCTTGGAAGTCGCAGGCCGAGCGAACACCGGGGAGCTGTTTTTT NA TRBV10-3 NA TRBJ2-2
CASSPSQSYEQYF TGTGCCAGCAGCCCGTCACAGTCCTACGAGCAGTACTTC NA TRBV4-2 NA TRBJ2-7
CASSLGDRAYEQYF TGCGCCAGCAGCTTGGGGGACAGGGCCTACGAGCAGTACTTC NA TRBV5-1 TRBD1 TRBJ2-7
CASSYPGQGYGNTIYF TGTGCCAGCAGTTACCCGGGACAGGGGTACGGAAACACCATATATTTT NA TRBV6-5 TRBD1 TRBJ1-3
CASSERGVTQYF TGTGCCAGCAGTGAGAGAGGTGTGACCCAGTACTTC NA TRBV2 NA TRBJ2-5
CASSSRGGGDRSYEQYF TGTGCCAGCAGCTCAAGGGGGGGTGGGGACCGCTCCTACGAGCAGTACTTC once TRBV5-5 NA TRBJ2-7
CSASSGAIPYEQYF TGCAGTGCTAGTTCAGGGGCTATCCCCTACGAGCAGTACTTC NA TRBV20-1 NA TRBJ2-7
CATTSGDLYQPQHF TGTGCCACCACAAGCGGGGACTTATATCAGCCCCAGCATTTT NA TRBV15 NA TRBJ1-5
CASSQGLADTQYF TGTGCCAGCAGCCAAGGACTAGCTGATACGCAGTATTTT NA TRBV11-2 TRBD2 TRBJ2-3
CASSEQKGQFLNEQFF TGTGCCAGCAGTGAACAAAAGGGACAGTTTTTGAATGAGCAGTTCTTC NA TRBV27 TRBD1 TRBJ2-1
CASSLAWTSGSSYEQYF TGTGCCAGCAGCTTAGCATGGACTAGCGGGAGCTCCTACGAGCAGTACTTC NA TRBV7-9 TRBD2 TRBJ2-7
CATKGITNTGELFF TGTGCCACCAAGGGGATTACGAACACCGGGGAGCTGTTTTTT NA TRBV28 NA TRBJ2-2
CASRESASGRAREQYF TGTGCCAGCAGAGAGTCCGCTAGCGGGAGGGCTCGCGAGCAGTACTTC NA TRBV25-1 TRBD2 TRBJ2-7
CSVEFTGTGTYNEQFF TGCAGCGTTGAATTTACCGGGACAGGTACTTACAATGAGCAGTTCTTC few TRBV29-1 TRBD1 TRBJ2-1
CASSLTMQTANEQFF TGTGCCAGCAGCTTAACAATGCAGACAGCCAATGAGCAGTTCTTC NA TRBV7-3 NA TRBJ2-1
CASTKGSVNRPDTQYF TGTGCCAGCACCAAGGGATCCGTCAATCGGCCAGATACGCAGTATTTT NA TRBV5-4 NA TRBJ2-3
CSGGQGTETQYF TGCAGCGGAGGACAGGGCACAGAGACCCAGTACTTC NA TRBV29-1 TRBD1 TRBJ2-5
CASSSSGRVAGYTF TGTGCCAGCAGTTCCTCGGGCAGGGTTGCCGGCTACACCTTC NA TRBV28 NA TRBJ1-2
CASSQDTGYSGNTIYF TGTGCCAGCAGCCAAGATACGGGATACTCTGGAAACACCATATATTTT NA TRBV3-1/TRBV3-2 NA TRBJ1-3
CASSFSMQGDEKLFF TGCGCCAGCAGCTTCTCGATGCAGGGGGATGAAAAACTGTTTTTT NA TRBV5-1 TRBD1 TRBJ1-4
CASRASGGELFF TGTGCCAGCAGGGCGAGTGGCGGGGAGCTGTTTTTT NA TRBV28 NA TRBJ2-2
CASTGQGETQYF TGTGCCAGCACCGGACAGGGGGAGACCCAGTACTTC NA TRBV2 TRBD1 TRBJ2-5
CASSLAGVDYNEQFF TGCGCCAGCAGCCTGGCGGGAGTGGATTACAATGAGCAGTTCTTC once TRBV5-1 TRBD2 TRBJ2-1
CASSSGLAGVKETQYF TGCGCCAGCAGCTCGGGACTAGCGGGAGTCAAGGAGACCCAGTACTTC NA TRBV5-1 TRBD2 TRBJ2-5
CAIRDLTSGRAAGELFF TGTGCCATCAGGGACCTAACTAGCGGGAGGGCCGCCGGGGAGCTGTTTTTT once TRBV10-3 TRBD2 TRBJ2-2
CASSSTGSRETQYF TGCGCCAGCAGCAGCACAGGATCTCGAGAGACCCAGTACTTC NA TRBV5-1 NA TRBJ2-5
CASSSFPGGGASNSPLHF TGTGCCAGCAGCTCCTTCCCGGGGGGAGGTGCCAGTAATTCACCCCTCCACTTT NA TRBV5-5 NA TRBJ1-6
CASSGTYNEQFF TGTGCCAGCTCCGGCACCTACAATGAGCAGTTCTTC NA TRBV11-2 NA TRBJ2-1
CSVSDRETQYF TGCAGCGTCAGCGACCGGGAGACCCAGTACTTC NA TRBV29-1 NA TRBJ2-5
CASRRDPSTDTQYF TGTGCCAGCAGGCGGGACCCTAGCACAGATACGCAGTATTTT NA TRBV2 NA TRBJ2-3
CASSLTAWGGYTF TGTGCCAGCAGCTTGACAGCCTGGGGTGGCTACACCTTC NA TRBV5-6 NA TRBJ1-2
CASSMGQGTGEQYF TGTGCCAGCAGCATGGGACAGGGGACGGGTGAGCAGTACTTC NA TRBV6-6 TRBD1 TRBJ2-7
CASSLTPQGTAFF TGTGCCAGCAGCCTAACCCCACAGGGGACGGCTTTCTTT NA TRBV11-2 TRBD1 TRBJ1-1
CSVEEGWGQPQHF TGCAGCGTTGAAGAGGGGTGGGGTCAGCCCCAGCATTTT NA TRBV29-1 NA TRBJ1-5
CASSPTSTDTQYF TGTGCCAGCAGTCCAACTAGCACAGATACGCAGTATTTT NA TRBV12-3/TRBV12-4 NA TRBJ2-3
CASMRGVNTGELFF TGTGCCAGTATGCGGGGCGTGAACACCGGGGAGCTGTTTTTT once TRBV19 NA TRBJ2-2
CASSLHSPPEQYF TGTGCCAGCAGTTTACACTCCCCCCCCGAGCAGTACTTC NA TRBV27 NA TRBJ2-7
CASSWSGSYEQYF TGTGCCAGCAGCTGGAGCGGTTCCTACGAGCAGTACTTC NA TRBV5-5 NA TRBJ2-7
CASSSDMNTEAFF TGCGCCAGCAGCTCGGACATGAACACTGAAGCTTTCTTT NA TRBV5-1 NA TRBJ1-1
CASSSDPGGTNEQYF TGCGCCAGCAGCTCGGACCCAGGGGGCACGAACGAGCAGTACTTC NA TRBV5-1 TRBD1 TRBJ2-7
CASSRLRLAAKETQYF TGTGCCAGCAGCCGACTAAGACTAGCGGCAAAAGAGACCCAGTACTTC NA TRBV14 TRBD2 TRBJ2-5
CASSQWDRSFSGANVLTF TGTGCCAGCAGCCAATGGGACAGGAGTTTCTCTGGGGCCAACGTCCTGACTTTC NA TRBV7-9 TRBD1 TRBJ2-6
CASSQEGVRGYTF TGCGCCAGCAGCCAAGAGGGGGTCCGGGGCTACACCTTC NA TRBV4-3 NA TRBJ1-2
CATSAGNTEAFF TGTGCCACCAGTGCAGGGAACACTGAAGCTTTCTTT few TRBV24-1 NA TRBJ1-1
CATNRPLEDEQYF TGTGCCACCAACCGGCCCCTGGAAGACGAGCAGTACTTC few TRBV2 NA TRBJ2-7
CASNLVGGPSSYNEQFF TGTGCCAGCAACCTCGTAGGTGGCCCCAGCTCCTACAATGAGCAGTTCTTC NA TRBV5-4 NA TRBJ2-1
CASSLASGRRDTDTQYF TGTGCCAGCAGTCTCGCTAGCGGGAGACGGGACACAGATACGCAGTATTTT NA TRBV25-1 TRBD2 TRBJ2-3
CASSPSRGQPETQYF TGCGCCAGCAGTCCTTCGAGGGGACAGCCAGAGACCCAGTACTTC NA TRBV23-1 TRBD1 TRBJ2-5
CASSHGTVGSYNEQFF TGTGCCAGCAGCCACGGGACGGTGGGCTCCTACAATGAGCAGTTCTTC NA TRBV7-2 NA TRBJ2-1
CASSEFAPRDPYNEQFF TGCGCCAGCAGTGAGTTTGCCCCCCGAGACCCCTACAATGAGCAGTTCTTC few TRBV10-1 NA TRBJ2-1
CATSDGQLRTDTQYF TGTGCCACCAGTGACGGGCAGCTCCGCACAGATACGCAGTATTTT NA TRBV24-1 NA TRBJ2-3
CASSPRGGDGRGEQYF TGTGCCAGCAGCCCGAGGGGTGGCGACGGGAGAGGCGAGCAGTACTTC NA TRBV7-9 NA TRBJ2-7
CASSQEGNFVLSVNEQYF TGTGCCAGCAGCCAAGAGGGTAATTTCGTCCTAAGTGTCAACGAGCAGTACTTC NA TRBV3-1/TRBV3-2 NA TRBJ2-7
CASSEIDSGNTIYF TGTGCCAGCAGTGAAATCGACTCTGGAAACACCATATATTTT once TRBV2 NA TRBJ1-3
CASSLGPVRDPSSYEQYF TGTGCCAGCAGCTTAGGGCCCGTCCGGGACCCGAGCTCCTACGAGCAGTACTTC NA TRBV7-2 NA TRBJ2-7
CASSLGGNSYNEQFF TGTGCCAGCAGCTTAGGCGGGAATTCATACAATGAGCAGTTCTTC NA TRBV11-3 NA TRBJ2-1
CASSGPDPPRQIPEKLFF TGTGCCAGCAGTGGACCCGATCCCCCGCGACAGATACCAGAAAAACTGTTTTTT NA TRBV6-1 NA TRBJ1-4
CASSQQGGVSGANVLTF TGTGCCAGCAGCCAGCAAGGTGGCGTCTCTGGGGCCAACGTCCTGACTTTC NA TRBV3-1/TRBV3-2 NA TRBJ2-6